This T cell receptor (beta chain) was recovered during a study of T cell repertoires in ileal Crohn's disease. Using immunoSEQ multiplex PCR, the repertoire was profiled, and TCRdb retains in-frame clones only, with some absent. The data contain fewer than 5,500 clones, around 83% of them seen just once; the ten biggest clones take up 10% to 15%. The study's findings and limits: Every patient over 26.8% clonality showed endoscopic recurrence. Compared with non-smokers, active smokers at surgery showed more clonal expansions.

Concerning this clone itself: Its target is unknown.

Adults with ileal or ileocolonic Crohn's disease and an indication for resection were eligible. J was trimmed by 0 bases and V by 5 bases; bases with no gene match: 4. CDR1 SGHTA and CDR2 FQGTGA come from the germline V gene. The CDR3 covers 14 residues. The sample was ileal tissue. The receptor comes from an adult with Crohn's disease. The rearrangement uses TRBV7-3 and TRBJ2-7; 7 nucleotides agree with TRBD1. CDR3 sequence reads: CASSRDSFSYEQYF. The CDR3 DNA reads TGTGCCAGCAGCCGGGACAGTTTCTCCTACGAGCAGTACTTC.